This T cell receptor beta chain was recorded in a study of regulatory T cells in long-lasting Graves disease. Study-wide background: Patients with persistent Graves' disease had over 5 years of antithyroid drugs and persistent TSH receptor antibodies.

Indicated time point: persistent/refractory GD, antithyroid drugs over 5 years with positive TRAb. The TCR library was made from RNA extracted from PBMCs. In building TCR beta libraries, iRepertoire HTBI primers were used together with Arm-PCR of CDR3 regions. TCRdb reprocessed the multiplex PCR reads with MiXCR, giving one entry per CDR3 protein. This table has hundreds of thousands of distinct CDR3 sequences, more than 20% appearing once. The germline CDR1 and CDR2 sequences are MNHEY and SMNVEV (reference sequence). This CDR3 comprises 14 residues. V dropped 6 bases and J dropped 6; count of bases not matched to a gene: 11.

This chain uses TRBV27 with TRBJ2-7; 7 bases are shared with TRBD2. This receptor was identified in a female donor with Graves disease. Sequencing was performed on peripheral blood mononuclear cells (PBMCs), taken when the disease was refractory, from a patient treated with antithyroid drugs. Here the CDR3 DNA reads TGTGCCAGCAGCTGGGCGGGGGTCCAGGGCGAGCAGTACTTC. It yields the protein CASSWAGVQGEQYF.